This TCR beta chain was sequenced in a study of T-cell reconstitution after alpha-beta-depleted transplantation in children. Regarding the study as a whole: Among T cells one year after transplant, newly produced cells accounted for most counts and diversity. High day-60 TCRbeta diversity in some patients came from surviving recipient T cells and thymic progenitors. After transplant, at about two months, alpha-beta T cells were reportedly derived from several hundred expanded graft clones.

The V gene's germline CDR1 is MDHEN and CDR2 SYDVKM. V shed 4 bases and J 7 bases; nucleotides not matched to a gene: 8. CDR3 size: 15 residues. This clonotype was seen a handful of times. The antigen is undetermined. This sample's TCRbeta library carried unique molecular identifier barcodes. From the PCR reads, TCRdb called clonotypes with MiXCR, one entry per CDR3 protein. Among some 600,000 distinct CDR3 sequences listed, approximately 12% were seen once. This TCR derives from a male patient younger than 18 who had a stem cell transplant for acute myeloid leukemia, so the T cells may come from the graft donor. Sequencing was performed on PBMCs, mostly from graft donor cells, taken 360 days after TCRalphabeta/CD19-depleted stem cell transplant. The chain couples TRBV28 to TRBJ2-3; TRBD2 agrees at 10 bases. CDR3 coding DNA: TGTGCCAGCAGTTGGACTAGCGGAGCCCTGTATACGCAGTATTTT. Translated: CASSWTSGALYTQYF.